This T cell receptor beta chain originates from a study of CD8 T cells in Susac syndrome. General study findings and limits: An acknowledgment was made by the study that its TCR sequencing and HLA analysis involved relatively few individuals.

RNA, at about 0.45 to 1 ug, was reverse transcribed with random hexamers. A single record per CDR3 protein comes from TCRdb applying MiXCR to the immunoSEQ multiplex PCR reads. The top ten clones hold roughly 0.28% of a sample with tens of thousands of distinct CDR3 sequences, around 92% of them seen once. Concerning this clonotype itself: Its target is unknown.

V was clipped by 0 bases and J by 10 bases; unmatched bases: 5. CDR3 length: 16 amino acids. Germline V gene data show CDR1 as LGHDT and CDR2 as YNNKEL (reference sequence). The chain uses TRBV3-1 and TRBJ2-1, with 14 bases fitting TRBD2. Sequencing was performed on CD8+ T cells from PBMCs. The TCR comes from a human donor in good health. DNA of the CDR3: TGTGCCAGCAGCCAAGATCGACTAGCGGGGGGGCTAGAGCAGTTCTTC. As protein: CASSQDRLAGGLEQFF.